This T cell receptor beta chain was sequenced in a study of shared clonotypes between healthy human individuals (dated by TCRdb to about 2020). Notes on the research overall: The cohort included a few men and a couple of women between 18 and 49 years of age. For each donor, three plates each were used for CD4 naive and CD4 memory, two plates were used for CD8 naive, and one plate was used for CD8 memory. Blood TCR repertoires of about five healthy adults were deeply sequenced to estimate repertoire size and the extent of clonotype sharing between individuals. To increase sequencing depth and limit assay-specific biases, different laboratories used diverse techniques to prepare libraries and sequence TCR repertoires. Per donor, leukapheresis produced somewhere between about 0.94 and 9 billion PBMCs. Broader findings and caveats from the paper: Pairwise subsampling indicated that sequencing depth was expected to affect the degree of clonotype sharing among donors. Naive subsets generally had larger estimated clonotype richness than memory subsets. Rarefaction of sorted-subset datasets indicated incomplete sequencing despite the large sequencing depth. About 5% of naive CD4, approximately 3.7% of naive CD8, 2% to 2.5% of memory CD4, and more than 0.35% of memory CD8 clonotypes were shared across several donors. Compared with non-shared clonotypes, the clonotypes found in all four sorted-subset donors had higher generation probabilities. Because the study included a small number of donors, the genetic and exposure-history diversity represented was limited. Sampling was limited to blood, and TCR repertoires in tissue likely differ from TCR repertoires in blood.

On this clone: Its antigen remains undetermined. Within one base of it there is no much larger clone, and no base qualities were kept.

CD8 naive samples were obtained by positive selection for CCR7 among CD45RO-negative cells, yielding a CD45RA+CCR7+ population from which TemRA cells were excluded. Healthy HIV-negative adults with no recently reported acute infections or vaccinations were included as donors. Only Caucasian adults living in Nashville, Tennessee, USA were represented among the donors. Blood was collected by leukapheresis, and PBMCs were isolated by Ficoll-Histopaque density gradient centrifugation and then cryopreserved in liquid nitrogen vapor phase. Analytical flow cytometry was used to check the purity and quantity of every magnetically sorted T cell population. From each sorted fraction, genomic DNA was isolated and quantified by UV absorbance on a Nanodrop 2000c. TCR CDR3 regions were amplified from genomic DNA by multiplex PCR using the deep immunoSEQ assay. Extracted genomic DNA from each cell subset was distributed evenly across all wells of several immunoSEQ 96-well plates, and each plate was treated as a replicate. For sorted subsets, approximately 210 ng genomic DNA, equal to 25,000 to 35,000 T cell genomes, was loaded into each replicate PCR. Purified libraries were quantified with a Qubit 3.0 fluorometer, sized on a Bioanalyzer 2100, and re-quantified with the KAPA Library Quantification kit. Every immunoSEQ 96-well plate was sequenced on a dedicated single-read 150-cycle Illumina NextSeq 550 flow cell. The original pipeline was this. The immunoSEQ output contained only junctional sequences without quality scores, so filtering could not match that applied to full-length reads. Sequences were annotated with PyIR, a Python wrapper for IgBLAST v1.9, using IMGT germline references to assign V/J genes and CDR3. Reads were filtered out if the reads had weak V/J assignments (E-value above 1e-6), no CDR3, stop codons, out-of-frame junctions, or ambiguous translated residues. V3J clonotypes were defined as sequences sharing an identical inferred V gene, J gene, and CDR3 amino acid sequence. Percentage overlap between repertoires was calculated by dividing the number of shared unique clonotypes by the size of the smaller repertoire. Three approaches were used to assess repertoire richness: RTK rarefaction, the Chao1 estimator, and Recon v2.1 estimates of unobserved clonotypes. Generation probabilities were computed with OLGA for all TCRbeta clonotypes obtained by the gDNA method from several donors. The table was pulled from immuneACCESS by TCRdb, which kept in-frame rearrangements only. Such tables lose some clones; where checked, under half of the loss comes from unresolved V genes, and the rest has no known cause. V and J calls plus clone size are reproduced from that table; the DNA served to infer D and trimming. A total of about 2.1 million clones appear in this sample, 85% to 95% of them only once. The top ten constitute roughly 1.8% of the sample.

This TCR came from a man between 18 and 29 years old in good health. Some clones in this sample may be carry-over from other donors' samples. The sample was naive CD8+ T cells from PBMCs. This sample's cell subset or site label indicates: CD45RA+CCR7+.

The CDR3 has the sequence CASRGLVFSSSYNEQFF. The nucleotide sequence reads TGTGCCAGTAGGGGACTAGTGTTCTCGAGCTCCTACAATGAGCAGTTCTTC. In this chain, TRBV19 is recombined with TRBJ2-1; TRBD2 aligns with 8 central bases. The junction shows trimming of 6 bases on V and 0 bases on J, and the gene matches do not reach 10 bases of it. CDR3 length: 17 amino acids, cysteine to phenylalanine. Kept here is only the CDR3 DNA, which spans 51 bases and is read in frame from base 1. The germline V gene (reference sequence) sets CDR1 to LNHDA and CDR2 to SQIVND.